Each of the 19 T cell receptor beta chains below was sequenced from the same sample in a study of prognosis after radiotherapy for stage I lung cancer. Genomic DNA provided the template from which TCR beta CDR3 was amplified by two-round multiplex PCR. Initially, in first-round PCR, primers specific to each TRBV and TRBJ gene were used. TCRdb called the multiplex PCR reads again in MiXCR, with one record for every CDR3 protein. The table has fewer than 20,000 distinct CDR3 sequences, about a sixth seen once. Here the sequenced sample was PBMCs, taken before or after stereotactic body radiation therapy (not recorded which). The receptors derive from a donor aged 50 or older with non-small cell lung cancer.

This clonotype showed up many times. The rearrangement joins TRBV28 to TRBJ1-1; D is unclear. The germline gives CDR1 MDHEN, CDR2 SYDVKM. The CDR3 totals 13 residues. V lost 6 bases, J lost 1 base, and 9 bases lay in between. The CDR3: CASRQLANTEAFF. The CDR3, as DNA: TGTGCCAGCAGGCAATTGGCGAACACTGAAGCTTTCTTT.

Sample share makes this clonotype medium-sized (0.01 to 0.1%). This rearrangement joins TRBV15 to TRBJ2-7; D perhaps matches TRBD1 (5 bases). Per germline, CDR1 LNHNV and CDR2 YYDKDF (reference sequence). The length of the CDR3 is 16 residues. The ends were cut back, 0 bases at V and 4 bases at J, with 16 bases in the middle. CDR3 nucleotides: TGTGCCACCAGCAGAGATCACGGTGACAGTTGGTACGAGCAGTACTTC. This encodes CATSRDHGDSWYEQYF.

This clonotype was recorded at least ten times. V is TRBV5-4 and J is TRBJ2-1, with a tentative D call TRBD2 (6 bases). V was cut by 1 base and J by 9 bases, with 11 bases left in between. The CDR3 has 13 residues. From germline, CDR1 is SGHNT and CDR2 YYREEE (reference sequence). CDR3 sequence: CASSLIGEAEQFF. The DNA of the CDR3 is TGTGCCAGCAGCTTGATTGGGGAGGCTGAGCAGTTCTTC.

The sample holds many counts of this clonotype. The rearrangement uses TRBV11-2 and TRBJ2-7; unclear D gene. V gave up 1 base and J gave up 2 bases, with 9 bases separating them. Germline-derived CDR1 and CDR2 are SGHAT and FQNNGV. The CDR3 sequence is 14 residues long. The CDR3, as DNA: TGTGCCAGCAGCTTAGTCTGGGGAACCTACGAGCAGTACTTC. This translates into CASSLVWGTYEQYF.

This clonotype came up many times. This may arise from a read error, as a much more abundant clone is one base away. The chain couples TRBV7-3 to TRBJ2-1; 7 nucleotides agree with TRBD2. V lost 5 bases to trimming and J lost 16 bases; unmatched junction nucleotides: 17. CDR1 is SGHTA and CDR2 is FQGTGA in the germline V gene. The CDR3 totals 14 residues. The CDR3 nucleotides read TGTGCCAGCAGCCCGGGCGGCGGGGGACGGAGTCAATTCTTC. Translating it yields CASSPGGGGRSQFF.

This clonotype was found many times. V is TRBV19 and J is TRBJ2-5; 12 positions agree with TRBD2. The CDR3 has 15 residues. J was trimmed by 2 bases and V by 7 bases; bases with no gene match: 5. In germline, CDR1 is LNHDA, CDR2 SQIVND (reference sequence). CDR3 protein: CASKLAGGGQETQYF. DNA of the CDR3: TGTGCCAGTAAACTAGCGGGGGGCGGTCAAGAGACCCAGTACTTC.

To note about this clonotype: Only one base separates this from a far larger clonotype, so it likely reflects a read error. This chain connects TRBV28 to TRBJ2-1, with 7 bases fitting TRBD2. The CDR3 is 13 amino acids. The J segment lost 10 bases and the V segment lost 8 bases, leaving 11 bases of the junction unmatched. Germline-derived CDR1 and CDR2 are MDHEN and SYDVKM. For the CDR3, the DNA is TGTGCCAGCGGCGGGAGCTCTTCCTACGAGCAGTTCTTC. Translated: CASGGSSSYEQFF.

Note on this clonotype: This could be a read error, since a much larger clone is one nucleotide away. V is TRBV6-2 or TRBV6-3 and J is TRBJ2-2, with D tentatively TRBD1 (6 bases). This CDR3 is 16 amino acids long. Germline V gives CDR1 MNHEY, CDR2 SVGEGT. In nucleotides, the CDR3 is TGTGCCGGCAGTTTCGGACAGACCGCGAACACCGGGGAGCTGTTTTTT. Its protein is CAGSFGQTANTGELFF.

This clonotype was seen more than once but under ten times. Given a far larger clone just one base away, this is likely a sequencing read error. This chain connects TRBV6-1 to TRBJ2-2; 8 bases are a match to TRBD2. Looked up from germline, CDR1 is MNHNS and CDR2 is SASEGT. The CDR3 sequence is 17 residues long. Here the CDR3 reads CAGSFRPSGSVPGELFF. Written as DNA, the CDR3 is TGTGCCGGCAGTTTCCGCCCCAGCGGGAGCGTTCCCGGGGAGCTGTTTTTT.

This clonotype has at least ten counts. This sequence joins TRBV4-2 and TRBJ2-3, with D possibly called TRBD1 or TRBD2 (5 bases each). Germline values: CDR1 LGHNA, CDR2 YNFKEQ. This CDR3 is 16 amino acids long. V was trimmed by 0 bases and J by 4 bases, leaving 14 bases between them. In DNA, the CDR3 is TGTGCCAGCAGCCAAGAATCGGCAGGGACGGCAGATACGCAGTATTTT. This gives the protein CASSQESAGTADTQYF.

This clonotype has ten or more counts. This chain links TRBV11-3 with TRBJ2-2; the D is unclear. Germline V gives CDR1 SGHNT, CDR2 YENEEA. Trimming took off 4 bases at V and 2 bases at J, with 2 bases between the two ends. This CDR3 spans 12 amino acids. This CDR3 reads CASSSNTGELFF. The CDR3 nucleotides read TGTGCCAGCAGCTCAAACACCGGGGAGCTGTTTTTT.

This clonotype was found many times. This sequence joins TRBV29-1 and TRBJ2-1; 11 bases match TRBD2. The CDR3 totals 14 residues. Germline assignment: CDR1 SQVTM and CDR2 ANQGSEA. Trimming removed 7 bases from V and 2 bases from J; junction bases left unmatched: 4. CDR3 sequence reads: CSGLAGGTYNEQFF. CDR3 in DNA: TGCAGCGGGCTAGCGGGAGGAACCTACAATGAGCAGTTCTTC.

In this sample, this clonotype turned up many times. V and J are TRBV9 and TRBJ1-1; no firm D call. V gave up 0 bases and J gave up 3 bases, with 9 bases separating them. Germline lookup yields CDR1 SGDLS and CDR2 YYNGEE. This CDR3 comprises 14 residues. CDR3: CASSVDGSYTEAFF. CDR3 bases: TGTGCCAGCAGCGTAGATGGTTCGTACACTGAAGCTTTCTTT.

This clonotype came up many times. DNA for the CDR3: TGTGCCAGCAGCCCCTCCTACGAGCAGTACTTC. This gives the protein CASSPSYEQYF. The chain joins TRBV3-2 to TRBJ2-7. TRBV3-2 is described as a pseudogene. CDR3 length: 11 amino acids.

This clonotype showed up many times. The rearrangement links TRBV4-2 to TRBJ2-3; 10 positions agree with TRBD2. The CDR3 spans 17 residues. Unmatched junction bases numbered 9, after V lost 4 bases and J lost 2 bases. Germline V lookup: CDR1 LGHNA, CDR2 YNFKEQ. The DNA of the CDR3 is TGTGCCAGCAGCCCCCCAGGACTAGCGGATATCACAGATACGCAGTATTTT. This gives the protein CASSPPGLADITDTQYF.

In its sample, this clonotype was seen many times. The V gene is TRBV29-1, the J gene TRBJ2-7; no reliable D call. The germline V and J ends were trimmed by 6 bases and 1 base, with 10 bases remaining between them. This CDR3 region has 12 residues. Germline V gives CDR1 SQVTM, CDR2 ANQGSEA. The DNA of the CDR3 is TGCAGCGTCGCAATCGATTCCTACGAGCAGTACTTC. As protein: CSVAIDSYEQYF.

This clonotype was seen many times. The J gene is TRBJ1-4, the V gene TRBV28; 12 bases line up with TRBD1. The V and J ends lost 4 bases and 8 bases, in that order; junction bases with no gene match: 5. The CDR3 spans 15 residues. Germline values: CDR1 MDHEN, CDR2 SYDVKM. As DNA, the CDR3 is TGTGCCAGCAGTTCAGGGACAGGGGGCCGGGAAAAACTGTTTTTT. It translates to CASSSGTGGREKLFF.

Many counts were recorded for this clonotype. In DNA, the CDR3 is TGTGCCAGCAGTGACACAAGGGAGGGGATAGAGACCCAGTACTTC. It codes for CASSDTREGIETQYF. The chain uses TRBV6-1 and TRBJ2-5; 7 nucleotides align to TRBD2. Germline V lookup: CDR1 MNHNS, CDR2 SASEGT. This CDR3 contains 15 residues. V was clipped by 3 bases and J by 4 bases; unmatched bases: 8.

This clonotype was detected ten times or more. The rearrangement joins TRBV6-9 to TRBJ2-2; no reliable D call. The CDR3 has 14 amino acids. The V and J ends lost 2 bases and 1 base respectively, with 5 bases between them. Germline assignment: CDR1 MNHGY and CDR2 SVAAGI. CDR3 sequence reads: CASSYNRNTGELFF. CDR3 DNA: TGTGCCAGCAGTTATAACAGGAACACCGGGGAGCTGTTTTTT.